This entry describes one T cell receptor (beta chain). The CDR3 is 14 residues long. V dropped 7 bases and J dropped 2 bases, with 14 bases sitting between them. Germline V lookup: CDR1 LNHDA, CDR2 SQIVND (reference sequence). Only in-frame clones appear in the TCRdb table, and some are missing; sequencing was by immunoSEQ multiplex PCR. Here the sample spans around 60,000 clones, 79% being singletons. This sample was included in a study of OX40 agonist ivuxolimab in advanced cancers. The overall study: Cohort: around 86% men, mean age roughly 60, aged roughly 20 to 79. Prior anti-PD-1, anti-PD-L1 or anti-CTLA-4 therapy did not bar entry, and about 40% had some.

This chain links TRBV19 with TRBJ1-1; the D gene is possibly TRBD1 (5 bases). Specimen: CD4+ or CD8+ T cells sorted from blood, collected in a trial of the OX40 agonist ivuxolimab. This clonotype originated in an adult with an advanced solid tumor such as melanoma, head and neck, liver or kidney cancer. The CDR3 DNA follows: TGTGCCAGTACCCGGACAAATTTTAACACTGAAGCTTTCTTT. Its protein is CASTRTNFNTEAFF.